The clone carrying this T cell receptor beta chain was observed a single time. What it recognizes is unknown. Its ends do not fully match the called genes, so a read error is possible. The sample originates from a study of T cells in localized non-small cell lung cancer. Study-level points and caveats: Adjacent lung had a median approximately 57 of the 100 largest tumor clones. Tumor showed lower T cell clonality than uninvolved adjacent lung, where it was highest.

There are 15 residues in the CDR3. Germline CDR1 reads SSHAT; CDR2 reads FNYEAQ (reference sequence). Profiling relied on immunoSEQ multiplex PCR, and the TCRdb table lists in-frame clones only, not all of them. Counted here are tens of thousands of clones, roughly 90% occurring once; the ten biggest clones make up approximately 20%. The material sequenced was peripheral blood, taken before any cancer treatment. V gene TRBV7-7 combines with J gene TRBJ2-3; TRBD2 matches 8 bases. This receptor was identified in a man aged 35-75 years with stage I lung adenocarcinoma. CDR3 nucleotides: TGTGCTAGCAGGACCACGGGGGGGCGGATAGATACGCAGTATTTT. Residues: CASRTTGGRIDTQYF.